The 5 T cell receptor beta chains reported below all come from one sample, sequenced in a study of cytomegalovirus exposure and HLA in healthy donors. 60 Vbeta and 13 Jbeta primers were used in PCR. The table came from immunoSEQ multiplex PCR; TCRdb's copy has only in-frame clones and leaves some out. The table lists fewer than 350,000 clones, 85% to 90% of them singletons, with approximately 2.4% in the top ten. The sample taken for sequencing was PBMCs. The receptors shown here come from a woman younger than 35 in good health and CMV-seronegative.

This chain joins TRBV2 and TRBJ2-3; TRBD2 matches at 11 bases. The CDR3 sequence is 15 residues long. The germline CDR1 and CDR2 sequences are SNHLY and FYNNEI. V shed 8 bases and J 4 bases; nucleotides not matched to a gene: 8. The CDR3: CASPIPSGGSDTQYF. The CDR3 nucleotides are TGTGCCAGCCCGATCCCTAGCGGGGGGTCAGATACGCAGTATTTT.

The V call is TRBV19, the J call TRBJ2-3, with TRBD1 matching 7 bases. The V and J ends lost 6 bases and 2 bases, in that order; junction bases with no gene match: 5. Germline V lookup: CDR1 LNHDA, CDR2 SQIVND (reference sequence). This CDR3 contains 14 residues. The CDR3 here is CASSRDRLTDTQYF. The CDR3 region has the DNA TGTGCCAGTAGCCGGGACAGACTCACAGATACGCAGTATTTT.

The CDR3 protein is CASSEAPVGAEDTQYF. The CDR3 nucleotides are TGTGCCAGCAGTGAAGCCCCAGTGGGAGCCGAAGATACGCAGTATTTT. The chain uses TRBV2 and TRBJ2-3, with TRBD2 as a possible D gene (5 bases). CDR1 and CDR2 from the germline V gene are SNHLY and FYNNEI. The V end was cut by 0 bases, the J end by 5 bases, with 15 bases between. This CDR3 is 16 amino acids long.

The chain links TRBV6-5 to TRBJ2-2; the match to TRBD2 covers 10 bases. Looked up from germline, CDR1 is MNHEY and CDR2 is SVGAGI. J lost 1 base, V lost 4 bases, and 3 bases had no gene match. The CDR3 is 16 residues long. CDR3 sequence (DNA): TGTGCCAGCAGTTTAGCGGGGGGTCTGAACACCGGGGAGCTGTTTTTT. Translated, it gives CASSLAGGLNTGELFF.

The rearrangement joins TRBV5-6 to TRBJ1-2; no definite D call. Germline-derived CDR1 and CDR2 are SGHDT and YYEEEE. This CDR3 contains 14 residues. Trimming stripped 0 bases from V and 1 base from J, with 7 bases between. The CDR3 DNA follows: TGTGCCAGCAGCTTGGATGCAGTTAACTATGGCTACACCTTC. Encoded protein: CASSLDAVNYGYTF.